The clone carrying this T cell receptor beta chain was counted at least ten times. The TCR beta libraries were generated through quantitative 5'-RACE incorporating molecular barcodes. TCRdb fed the 5' RACE reads into MiXCR, producing one record per CDR3 protein. The sample lists around 210,000 distinct CDR3 sequences; 8.2% were seen once. These data belong to a study of CD8 T cells in ankylosing spondylitis. From germline, CDR1 is DFQATT and CDR2 SNEGSKA (reference sequence). The ends lost 6 bases at V and 1 base at J; junction bases unmatched: 13. This CDR3 has 17 amino acids. J is TRBJ2-5 and V is TRBV20-1; 11 bases align to TRBD2. The sample comprised blood, either unsorted or a sorted T cell fraction (not recorded which). The clonotype comes from a female donor with ankylosing spondylitis or in good health (not recorded which). CDR3 DNA: TGCAGTGCCATCGGCCTAGCGGGAGGCGAAACCCAAGAGACCCAGTACTTC. Its protein product is CSAIGLAGGETQETQYF.